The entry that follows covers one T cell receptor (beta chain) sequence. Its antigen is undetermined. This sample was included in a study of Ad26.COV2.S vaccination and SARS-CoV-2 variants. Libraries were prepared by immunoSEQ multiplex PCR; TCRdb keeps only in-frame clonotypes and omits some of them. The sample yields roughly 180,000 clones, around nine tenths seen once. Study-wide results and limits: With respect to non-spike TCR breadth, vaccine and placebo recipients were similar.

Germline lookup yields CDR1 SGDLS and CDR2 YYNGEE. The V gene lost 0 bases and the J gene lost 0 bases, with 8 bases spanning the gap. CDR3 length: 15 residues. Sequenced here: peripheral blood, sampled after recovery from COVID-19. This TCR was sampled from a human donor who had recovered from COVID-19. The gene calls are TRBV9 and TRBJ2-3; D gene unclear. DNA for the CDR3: TGTGCCAGCAGCGTAGACCTGGCTAGCACAGATACGCAGTATTTT. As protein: CASSVDLASTDTQYF.